This T cell receptor (beta chain) was captured by sequencing in a study of blood T cell repertoires in COVID-19. Sequenced by immunoSEQ multiplex PCR; TCRdb stores in-frame clones only, minus some. This table holds 280,000 or so clones, around 86% found once. With 3 bases removed from V and 1 base from J, the gap between germline ends came to 13 bases. CDR1 and CDR2 (germline): SGHDT, YYEEEE. CDR3 length equals 15 residues. Sequencing was performed on peripheral blood. The V and J genes are TRBV5-6 and TRBJ1-1, with D possibly matching TRBD1 (5 bases). The receptor's source is a human donor in a cohort sampled during active COVID-19. The CDR3 sequence: CASSSGLGQNTEAFF. The CDR3 nucleotides are TGTGCCAGCAGCTCTGGGTTGGGGCAGAACACTGAAGCTTTCTTT.